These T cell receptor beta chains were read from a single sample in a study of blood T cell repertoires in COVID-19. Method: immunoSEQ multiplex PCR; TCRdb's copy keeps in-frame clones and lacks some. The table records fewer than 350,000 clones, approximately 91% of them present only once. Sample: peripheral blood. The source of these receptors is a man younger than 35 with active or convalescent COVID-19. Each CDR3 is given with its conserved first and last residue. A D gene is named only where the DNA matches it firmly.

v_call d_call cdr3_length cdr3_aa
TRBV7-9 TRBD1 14 CASSPTGDSYEQYF
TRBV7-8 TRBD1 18 CASSGEPGQGESGDTQYF
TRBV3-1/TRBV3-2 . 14 CASSQEGVDQPQHF
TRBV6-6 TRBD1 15 CASSDPGTGNYGYTF
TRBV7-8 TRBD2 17 CASSLTIGTSAPSTQYF
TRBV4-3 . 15 CASSQSGHLSYGYTF
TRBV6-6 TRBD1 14 CASSYSQGASTAFF
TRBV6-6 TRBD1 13 CASEGTAYNEQFF
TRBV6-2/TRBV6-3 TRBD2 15 CASSYWGGSSYEQYF
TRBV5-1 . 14 CASSLTKGNYGYTF
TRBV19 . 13 CATRVQGVLGYTF
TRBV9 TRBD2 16 CASSVESGGYTDTQYF
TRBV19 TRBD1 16 CASSTTATGVSQPQHF
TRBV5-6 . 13 CASSLSGSAEAFF
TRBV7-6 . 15 CASSLASGGNQPQHF
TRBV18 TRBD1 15 CASSPPGQGLYEQYF
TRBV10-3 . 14 CAISESRVYTEAFF
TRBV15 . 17 CATSREFVSGALYGYTF
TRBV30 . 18 CAWNIPRTEHKPPWPPNF
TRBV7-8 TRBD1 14 CASSIGQGTTEAFF
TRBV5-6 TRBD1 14 CASSRDRIKGEQYF
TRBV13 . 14 CASSWRDPNTEAFF
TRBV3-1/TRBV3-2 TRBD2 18 CASSQVVAGGPLVETQYF
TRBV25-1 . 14 CASSDPAGYEKLFF
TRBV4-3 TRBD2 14 CASSQRGSSYEQYF
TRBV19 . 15 CASLDSLLSNYGYTF
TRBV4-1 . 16 CASSQQQGHSGNTIYF
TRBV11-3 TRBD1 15 CASSQLKGQLNEQFF
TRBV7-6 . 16 CASSRAWGDKPHEQYF
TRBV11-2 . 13 CASSLSQGYEQYF
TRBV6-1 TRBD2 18 CASSEALTSSIGADTQYF
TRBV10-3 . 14 CAISAGRVRETQYF
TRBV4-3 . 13 CASSTRGDSPLHF
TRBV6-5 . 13 CASRGSGKQPQHF
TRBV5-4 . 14 CASSGTGNTGELFF
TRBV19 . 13 CASSTGLNTEAFF
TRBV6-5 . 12 CASSYWGGGPYF
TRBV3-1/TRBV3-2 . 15 CASRHRDRARNEQFF
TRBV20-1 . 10 CSAGTPIYTF
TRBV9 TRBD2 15 CASSVNSGGYDEQFF
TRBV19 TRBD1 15 CASIGRTGVNQPQHF
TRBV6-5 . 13 CASRTGTGNTIYF
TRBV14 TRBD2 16 CASSPYPRGGYNEQFF
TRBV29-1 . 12 CSVPGLVTEAFF
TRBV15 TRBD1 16 CATSRKGTVAASGYTF
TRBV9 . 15 CASSAPQTATDTQYF
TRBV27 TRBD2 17 CASSPESLAGIEETQYF
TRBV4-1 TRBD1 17 CASRTTAGQSSNQPQHF
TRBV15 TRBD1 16 CATSRDRQGVGEKLFF
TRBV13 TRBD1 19 CASSSNQDRGIRAYNEQFF
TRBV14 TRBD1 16 CASSQVAGGSNQPQHF
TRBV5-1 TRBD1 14 CASSPGTVDSPLHF
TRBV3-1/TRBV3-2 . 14 CASSQGTVSQPQHF
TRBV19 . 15 CASRTVQSWGSPLHF